This is a list of T cell receptor beta chains from one sample in a study of identifying expanded T cells in peripheral blood. Data came from immunoSEQ multiplex PCR; TCRdb stores just in-frame clones and leaves some out. The sample carries around 47,000 clones, 70% to 85% recorded once. The sequencing input was blood. The receptors here all came from a person aged 18-69 years in good health. Each CDR3 is given without its conserved first and last residue. Each record gives: clone size, J gene, V gene, CDR3 protein. A row's size may be missing; if present it is once, few, many or a size class.

once TRBJ2-2 TRBV19 ASKVSHANTGELF
few TRBJ2-3 TRBV6-1 ASSDRADTQY
. TRBJ1-6 TRBV7-3 ASSLHGYNSPLH
. TRBJ2-5 TRBV10-2 ASRGDRETQY
once TRBJ1-3 TRBV19 ASSMGQGAAGNTIY
once TRBJ1-2 TRBV6-6 ASSNDGAYGYT
few TRBJ1-1 TRBV18 ASSSDYRGNTEAF
. TRBJ2-6 TRBV4-2 ASSQGQISGANVLT
. TRBJ2-6 TRBV7-9 ASSSGGSGANVLT
. TRBJ1-4 TRBV7-9 ASSLQDEKLF
. TRBJ2-4 TRBV10-3 AISEKREVDIQY
. TRBJ2-1 TRBV27 ASSRLNEQF
. TRBJ2-1 TRBV7-2 ASSSRVSPVGTEQF
. TRBJ2-2 TRBV25-1 ASSGSWGGTGELF
. TRBJ1-2 TRBV19 ASRMGTGGMYT
. TRBJ2-5 TRBV5-8 ASSLWEPQETQY
. TRBJ2-1 TRBV11-3 ASSLAWGYEQF
. TRBJ2-5 TRBV5-1 ASSLGGGFGETQY
. TRBJ2-3 TRBV7-9 ASSRGSLITDTQY
. TRBJ1-4 TRBV30 AWSHSGGAEKLF
once TRBJ2-5 TRBV11-2 ASSKRQIRGTQY
. TRBJ2-1 TRBV7-9 ASSFMGDSLLNEQF
. TRBJ2-4 TRBV11-2 ASSLDRGGNIQY
. TRBJ2-1 TRBV7-6 ASSPAATGTYNEQF
. . TRBV9 ASSVGWGNSYEQY
. TRBJ1-5 TRBV19 ASSIVAGQGNQPQH
. TRBJ2-1 TRBV7-3 ASSPGTSRYNEQF
. TRBJ2-2 TRBV5-4 ASSPGGFNTGELF
once TRBJ1-5 TRBV29-1 SVGGRNQPQH
. TRBJ2-5 TRBV7-2 ASSPDRGSQETQY
. TRBJ1-2 TRBV27 ASSLSQPGTGNGYT
few TRBJ1-4 TRBV5-6 ASSLGQGISEV
. TRBJ2-3 TRBV7-2 ASSSGLAGGRTDTQY
. TRBJ1-2 TRBV10-3 AISEVQGTNYGYT
. TRBJ1-2 TRBV9 ASSVEAIANYGYT
. TRBJ1-2 TRBV7-6 ASSLSDRAGYT